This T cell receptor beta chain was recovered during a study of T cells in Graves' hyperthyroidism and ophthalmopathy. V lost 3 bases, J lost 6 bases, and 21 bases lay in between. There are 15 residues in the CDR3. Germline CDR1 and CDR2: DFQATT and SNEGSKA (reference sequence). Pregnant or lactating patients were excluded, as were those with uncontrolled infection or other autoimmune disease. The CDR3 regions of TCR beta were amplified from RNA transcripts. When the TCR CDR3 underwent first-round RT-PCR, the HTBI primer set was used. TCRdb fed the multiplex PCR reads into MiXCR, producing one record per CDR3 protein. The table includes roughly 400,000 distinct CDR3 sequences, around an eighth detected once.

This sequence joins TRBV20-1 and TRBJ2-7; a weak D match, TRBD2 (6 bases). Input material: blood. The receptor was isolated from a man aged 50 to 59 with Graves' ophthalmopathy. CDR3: CSASAREWSNREQYF. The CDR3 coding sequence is TGCAGTGCTAGTGCGCGGGAATGGAGTAACCGCGAGCAGTACTTC.